The T cell receptor beta chain described here comes from a study of T cell changes during pregnancy in multiple sclerosis. CDR3 length: 15 amino acids. Germline V gene lookup returns CDR1 SGHNT and CDR2 YYREEE (reference sequence). The V gene lost 4 bases and the J gene lost 0 bases, with 13 bases spanning the gap. Sequencing was performed with immunoSEQ multiplex PCR; in TCRdb, only in-frame clones are kept and a portion is missing. The sample consists of over 50,000 clones, about 87% of them appearing once. The receptor comes from a female donor in good health, enrolled as a control in a pregnancy study. The sample here was peripheral blood, taken in the first trimester of pregnancy. The chain joins TRBV5-4 to TRBJ1-2, with unresolved D. CDR3 DNA sequence: TGTGCCAGCAGCCCTGGTGGCCCGACTAACTATGGCTACACCTTC. Its protein is CASSPGGPTNYGYTF.